The clone carrying this TCR beta chain appeared many times. What it binds is unknown. When hyperthyroidism was first diagnosed, the blood sample was taken, preceding any ophthalmopathy symptoms. The source of the PBMCs was 10 ml of fresh peripheral blood. Amplification of TCR beta CDR3 regions used RNA as the template. First-round RT-PCR with HTBI primers amplified the TCR CDR3 region. From the multiplex PCR reads, TCRdb called clonotypes with MiXCR, one entry per CDR3 protein. The sample yields 370,000 or so distinct CDR3 sequences, approximately 12% seen once. The data originate from a study of T cells in Graves' hyperthyroidism and ophthalmopathy. Study-level points and caveats: Ophthalmopathy, as predicted by the model, came a median around 7 months after the prediction. Blood also carried most thyroid clonotypes expanded above 0.001.

V gave up 6 bases and J gave up 5 bases; unmatched junction bases: 6. This CDR3 contains 15 residues. The V call is TRBV12-3 or TRBV12-4, the J call TRBJ1-5; TRBD1 aligns across 11 bases. This TCR came from a young man with Graves' hyperthyroidism that later progressed to Graves' ophthalmopathy. The specimen sequenced was blood. DNA for the CDR3: TGTGCCAGCAGGCGGACAGGGGGCGTCGATCAGCCCCAGCATTTT. Residues: CASRRTGGVDQPQHF.